This T cell receptor (beta chain) appears in the sequencing data of a study of cytomegalovirus exposure and HLA in healthy donors. A remark on this clone: Antigen unknown.

Study-wide findings and caveats: Versus the approximately 670-donor mean, an Asian-associated ancestry cluster reportedly showed fewer N-insertions in a later analysis.

The CDR3 has 15 amino acids. CDR1 and CDR2 from the germline V gene are MNHEY and SVGAGI. The V segment lost 5 bases and the J segment 3 bases; nucleotides outside the gene matches: 5. With 60 Vbeta and 13 Jbeta primers, the PCR was carried out. Libraries were prepared by immunoSEQ multiplex PCR; TCRdb keeps only in-frame clonotypes and omits some of them. The table records roughly 93,000 clones, roughly 79% of them present only once. The chain joins TRBV6-5 to TRBJ2-1; 9 nucleotides align to TRBD1. The origin of this receptor is a man aged 25 to 40 in good health and CMV-seronegative. The sample was PBMCs. The CDR3 DNA is TGTGCCAGCAGTCCACCGGGACAGGGCTACAATGAGCAGTTCTTC. Protein: CASSPPGQGYNEQFF.